The rows below give T cell receptor beta chains drawn from one sample of a study of Tregs in tolerant kidney transplant recipients. Measured with immunoSEQ multiplex PCR; TCRdb has only the in-frame clones, and not every one. Of 85,000 to 95,000 clones in the sample, roughly nine tenths are singletons; the top ten hold over 4%. The source material was CD8+ T cells from blood. Every receptor here comes from a human donor in good health. Each CDR3 is given with its conserved first and last residue. A D gene is named only where the DNA matches it firmly. Clone size is stated in some rows and not others, as once, few, many or a class when expanded.

TGCGCCAGCAGCTTGACGACAGGGCGTTTCATGGATGACCAGTACTTC	CASSLTTGRFMDDQYF	TRBJ2-5	TRBV5-1	16	TRBD1	-
TGTGCCACCGTGACTAGCACGGAGCAGTTCTTC	CATVTSTEQFF	TRBJ2-1	TRBV2	11	TRBD2	-
TGTGCCAGCACCGGGACAGTCTACGAGCAGTACTTC	CASTGTVYEQYF	TRBJ2-7	TRBV7-8	12	TRBD1	-
TGTGCCAGCAGCCATACCGGGACAGGAGGAATTTCACCCCTCCACTTT	CASSHTGTGGISPLHF	TRBJ1-6	TRBV11-2	16	TRBD1	few
TGTGCCAGTAGTATGCCAGGACAGCTTGACTACAATGAGCAGTTCTTC	CASSMPGQLDYNEQFF	TRBJ2-1	TRBV19	16	-	once
TGTGCCAGCAGCCAACAGGGCCAGCCCCAGCATTTT	CASSQQGQPQHF	TRBJ1-5	TRBV7-6	12	-	-
TGTGCCAGTAGCGACAGGAGAGAGACCCAGTACTTC	CASSDRRETQYF	TRBJ2-5	TRBV19	12	-	-
TGTGCCAGCAGCCAAGGATGGACAGGGGTGAGGAACACTGAAGCTTTCTTT	CASSQGWTGVRNTEAFF	TRBJ1-1	TRBV14	17	TRBD1	-
TGTGCCAGCAGCTTCACCCCAGCCATGAACACTGAAGCTTTCTTT	CASSFTPAMNTEAFF	TRBJ1-1	TRBV7-2	15	-	-
TGTGCCAGCAGTTTAAGGGCAGGGAGGCCCAATCAGCCCCAGCATTTT	CASSLRAGRPNQPQHF	TRBJ1-5	TRBV27	16	-	few
TGTGCCAGCAGCTTCGAAGGGGGGAACACTGAAGCTTTCTTT	CASSFEGGNTEAFF	TRBJ1-1	TRBV5-4	14	-	-
TGTGCCATCAGTGAATTAGCGGGAGAGGCGAACACCGGGGAGCTGTTTTTT	CAISELAGEANTGELFF	TRBJ2-2	TRBV10-3	17	TRBD2	-
TGTGCCAGCAGGTATATAGCGGGAGTGGACGAGCAGTACTTC	CASRYIAGVDEQYF	TRBJ2-7	TRBV6-5	14	TRBD2	-
TGTGCCAGCAGCCCTGCCTGGGACAACGATTTCCAAGAGACCCAGTACTTC	CASSPAWDNDFQETQYF	TRBJ2-5	TRBV7-9	17	-	-
TGTGCCAGCAGTTTAGGTAGCGCTACCTACGAGCAGTACTTC	CASSLGSATYEQYF	TRBJ2-7	TRBV27	14	-	-
TGTGCCAGCAGTGAATCTCGAAGGGGCGGGGGGATTTACAATGAGCAGTTCTTC	CASSESRRGGGIYNEQFF	TRBJ2-1	TRBV25-1	18	TRBD2	-
TGTGCCAGCAGCTTTTCGGGCGGACTAGCGGGAGAACGGAAGGAGACCCAGTACTTC	CASSFSGGLAGERKETQYF	TRBJ2-5	TRBV7-2	19	TRBD2	once
TGTGCCAGCAGCGTAGATGAGTTAAGTGGGAGTGGCACCGGGGAGCTGTTTTTT	CASSVDELSGSGTGELFF	TRBJ2-2	TRBV9	18	-	once
TGTGCCAGCAGCTTTACTAGCGGTACAACAGATACGCAGTATTTT	CASSFTSGTTDTQYF	TRBJ2-3	TRBV7-8	15	TRBD2	once
TGTGCCAGCAGTTACTCAAGGGGTCCTGAAGCTTTCTTT	CASSYSRGPEAFF	TRBJ1-1	TRBV6-5	13	-	-
TGTGCCAGCAGCTTGAGACCGACAGGGGGCCAGACGTCTTTCTTT	CASSLRPTGGQTSFF	TRBJ1-1	TRBV7-2	15	TRBD1	-
TGTGCCAGCACCTGGGACTTCGGGAACACTGAAGCTTTCTTT	CASTWDFGNTEAFF	TRBJ1-1	TRBV2	14	-	once
TGCGCCAGCAGCCAAGATCTTGACTGGGGGGATAAAATTGGGGAGACCCAGTACTTC	CASSQDLDWGDKIGETQYF	TRBJ2-5	TRBV4-1	19	-	-
TGTGCCAGCAGTGAAGGAGCAGGTTGGTCCTACAATGAGCAGTTCTTC	CASSEGAGWSYNEQFF	TRBJ2-1	TRBV6-1	16	-	-
TGCACCAGCAGCAAACTAGCCGGGGGCTACACCTTC	CTSSKLAGGYTF	TRBJ1-2	TRBV1	12	-	-
TGTGCCAGCAGTTTATCCTGGACAGGCTTCTCCTACGAGCAGTACTTC	CASSLSWTGFSYEQYF	TRBJ2-7	TRBV27	16	TRBD1	-
TGTGCCAGTAGTATCGGCGGGGGGTGGGCAGATACGCAGTATTTT	CASSIGGGWADTQYF	TRBJ2-3	TRBV19	15	TRBD2	-
TGTGCCAGCACTGGGGTTAGCAATCAGCCCCAGCATTTT	CASTGVSNQPQHF	TRBJ1-5	TRBV6-6	13	-	-
TGTGCCAGCAGTAGGGACAAAACCTACGAGCAGTACTTC	CASSRDKTYEQYF	TRBJ2-7	TRBV6-5	13	-	once
TGTGCCAGCAGCTGGGAAGGGGGGAACTCCTACGAGCAGTACTTC	CASSWEGGNSYEQYF	TRBJ2-7	TRBV7-9	15	-	-
TGTGCCAGCCCCCAACCTTCCTACGAGCAGTACTTC	CASPQPSYEQYF	TRBJ2-7	TRBV21-1	12	-	-
TGTGCCTGGGGGGACAGACGGGGCTCTTCCAATCAGCCCCAGCATTTT	CAWGDRRGSSNQPQHF	TRBJ1-5	TRBV30	16	TRBD1	-
TGCAGCGCCGATACTAGCATTGTGGGCACAGATACGCAGTATTTT	CSADTSIVGTDTQYF	TRBJ2-3	TRBV29-1	15	-	-
TGTGCCAGCAGCTTGGTAGGACCCCCGCAGTATTTT	CASSLVGPPQYF	TRBJ2-3	TRBV5-4	12	-	-
TGTGCCAGCAGTTTGCAAGCAGGTCAGCCCCAGCATTTT	CASSLQAGQPQHF	TRBJ1-5	TRBV27	13	-	few
TGTGCCAGCAGCCAATTATTAGAATCCACAGATACGCAGTATTTT	CASSQLLESTDTQYF	TRBJ2-3	TRBV4-2	15	-	-
TGTGCCAGTAGTATAGTTCCCGGGGTCGCCGAGCAGTACTTC	CASSIVPGVAEQYF	TRBJ2-7	TRBV19	14	-	-
TGCGCCAGCAGCTTGGACCCCAGGGGACTAGCGGCCTACGAGCAGTACTTC	CASSLDPRGLAAYEQYF	TRBJ2-7	TRBV5-1	17	TRBD2	-
TGTGCCACCGGCACAGGATTTGGGGAGCAGTTCTTC	CATGTGFGEQFF	TRBJ2-1	TRBV15	12	-	-
TGTGCCAGCAGCCCCGAGGGGTGGACTAGCGGCCAAGAGACCCAGTACTTC	CASSPEGWTSGQETQYF	TRBJ2-5	TRBV7-8	17	TRBD2	-
TGTGCCAGCAGCTTGGGGGCATACCGTGTGGAGACCCAGTACTTC	CASSLGAYRVETQYF	TRBJ2-5	TRBV5-5	15	-	-
TGTGCCAGCAGCTTAGTTCGGTCTCACATGGTAGTGTTTTTT	CASSLVRSHMVVFF	TRBJ2-2	TRBV7-8	14	-	-
TGTGCCAGCAGCTTAGGGTTAGCGGGAGGGCCTTCTGACACAGATACGCAGTATTTT	CASSLGLAGGPSDTDTQYF	TRBJ2-3	TRBV7-8	19	TRBD2	-
TGTGCCAGCAGTTACGGGACTAGCGATTACAATGAGCAGTTCTTC	CASSYGTSDYNEQFF	TRBJ2-1	TRBV6-5	15	TRBD2	-
TGCGCCAGCAGCTTGGATTCTCGGGGCTACGAGCAGTACTTC	CASSLDSRGYEQYF	TRBJ2-7	TRBV5-1	14	-	-
TGTGCCAGCAGCTCGGACGGTCCAGGGGGGGAGCTGTTTTTT	CASSSDGPGGELFF	TRBJ2-2	TRBV7-9	14	-	-
TGTGCCAGCAGCTTCCCCAGGGAGCGGGTGAACACCGGGGAGCTGTTTTTT	CASSFPRERVNTGELFF	TRBJ2-2	TRBV7-9	17	-	-
TGTGCCAGCAGCCATTTTGTGAGTACCCTGGACGAGCAGTACTTC	CASSHFVSTLDEQYF	TRBJ2-7	TRBV14	15	-	-
TGTGCCTGGAGTGAGGGCGGGGGCGCCGGGGAGACCCAGTACTTC	CAWSEGGGAGETQYF	TRBJ2-5	TRBV30	15	-	-
TGTGCCAGCAGCGGGACAGGGGGCGCAGGAGAGACCCAGTACTTC	CASSGTGGAGETQYF	TRBJ2-5	TRBV6-1	15	TRBD1	-
TGTGCCAGCAGTTACTCGTTGGGTGGAAACACCATATATTTT	CASSYSLGGNTIYF	TRBJ1-3	TRBV6-5	14	-	-
TGTGCCAGCAGTTACGGGGGGAGTTACGAGCAGTACTTC	CASSYGGSYEQYF	TRBJ2-7	TRBV27	13	TRBD2	-